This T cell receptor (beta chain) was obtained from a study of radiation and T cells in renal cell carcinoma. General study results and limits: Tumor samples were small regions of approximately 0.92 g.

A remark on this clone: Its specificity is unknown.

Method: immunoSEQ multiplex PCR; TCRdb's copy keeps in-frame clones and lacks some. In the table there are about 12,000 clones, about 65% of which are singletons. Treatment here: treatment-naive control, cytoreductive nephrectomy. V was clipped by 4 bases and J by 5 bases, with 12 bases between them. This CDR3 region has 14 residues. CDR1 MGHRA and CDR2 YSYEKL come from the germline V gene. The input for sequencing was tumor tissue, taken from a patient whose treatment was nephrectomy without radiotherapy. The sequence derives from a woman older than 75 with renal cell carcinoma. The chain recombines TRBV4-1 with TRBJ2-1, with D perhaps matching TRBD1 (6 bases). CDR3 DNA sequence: TGCGCCAGCAGCCCTATGACAGGTAACAATGAGCAGTTCTTC. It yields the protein CASSPMTGNNEQFF.